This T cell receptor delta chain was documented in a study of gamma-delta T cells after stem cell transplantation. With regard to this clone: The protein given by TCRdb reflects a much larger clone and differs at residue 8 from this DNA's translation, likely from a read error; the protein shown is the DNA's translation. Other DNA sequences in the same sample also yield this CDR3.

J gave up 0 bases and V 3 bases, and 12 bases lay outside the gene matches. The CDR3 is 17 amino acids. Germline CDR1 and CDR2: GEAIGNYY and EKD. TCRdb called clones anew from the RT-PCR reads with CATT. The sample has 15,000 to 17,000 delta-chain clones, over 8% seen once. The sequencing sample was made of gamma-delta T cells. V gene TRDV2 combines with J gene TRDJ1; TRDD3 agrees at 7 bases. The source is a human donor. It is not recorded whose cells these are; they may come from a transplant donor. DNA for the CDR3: TGTGCCTGTGACTTGGTGGGGGAGACCCGAAACACCGATAAACTCATCTTT. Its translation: CACDLVGETRNTDKLIF.